The rows below give T cell receptor beta chains drawn from one sample of a study of blood T cell repertoires in COVID-19. The repertoire was sequenced with immunoSEQ multiplex PCR; TCRdb's copy has only in-frame clones and lacks some. Seen here are about 180,000 clones, about 81% observed once, and the top ten hold 10% to 15%. Sequencing was done on a sample of peripheral blood. Receptors were obtained from a woman of 80 years or more with COVID-19, enrolled during active disease. Both conserved end residues are part of each CDR3. Fields, in order: J gene, clone size, V gene, D gene, CDR3 protein, CDR3 DNA. D genes are given only for firm matches. Where a row states a size, it is once, few, many or the class of an expanded clone; other rows omit it.

J: TRBJ1-1
size: -
V: TRBV5-1
D: -
CDR3: CASSNPGLNTEAFF
DNA: TGCGCCAGCAGCAACCCAGGGTTGAACACTGAAGCTTTCTTT

J: TRBJ1-2
size: -
V: TRBV6-2/TRBV6-3
D: TRBD1
CDR3: CASSAGTGAHGYTF
DNA: TGTGCCAGCAGTGCCGGGACAGGGGCTCATGGCTACACCTTC

J: TRBJ1-5
size: -
V: TRBV7-8
D: -
CDR3: CASSPMGGYNQPQHF
DNA: TGTGCCAGCAGCCCGATGGGGGGGTACAATCAGCCCCAGCATTTT

J: TRBJ1-5
size: -
V: TRBV30
D: TRBD1
CDR3: CAWRDPSDRGLHF
DNA: TGTGCCTGGAGGGACCCCTCGGACAGGGGCCTTCATTTT

J: TRBJ2-7
size: -
V: TRBV4-1
D: TRBD2
CDR3: CASSQTGTRDYEQYF
DNA: TGCGCCAGCAGCCAAACCGGGACTAGGGACTACGAGCAGTACTTC

J: TRBJ1-2
size: -
V: TRBV11-2
D: -
CDR3: CASSATGPGYTF
DNA: TGTGCCAGCAGCGCCACAGGGCCCGGCTACACCTTC

J: TRBJ1-5
size: -
V: TRBV6-2/TRBV6-3
D: -
CDR3: CASSYASEPQHF
DNA: TGTGCCAGCAGTTACGCCTCGGAGCCCCAGCATTTT

J: TRBJ2-7
size: -
V: TRBV18
D: -
CDR3: CASSQGPSYEQYF
DNA: TGTGCCAGCTCACAGGGGCCTTCCTACGAGCAGTACTTC

J: TRBJ2-1
size: few
V: TRBV5-1
D: -
CDR3: CASSFLNNEQFF
DNA: TGCGCCAGCAGCTTCCTTAATAATGAGCAGTTCTTC

J: TRBJ1-5
size: -
V: TRBV5-1
D: -
CDR3: CASSSGRENQPQHF
DNA: TGCGCCAGCAGCTCTGGAAGGGAGAATCAGCCCCAGCATTTT

J: TRBJ1-1
size: few
V: TRBV19
D: -
CDR3: CASSILRNTEAFF
DNA: TGTGCCAGTAGTATATTGAGAAACACTGAAGCTTTCTTT

J: TRBJ1-4
size: -
V: TRBV5-8
D: TRBD1
CDR3: CASSGQGAWEKLFF
DNA: TGTGCCAGCAGCGGACAGGGGGCATGGGAAAAACTGTTTTTT

J: TRBJ1-6
size: once
V: TRBV3-1/TRBV3-2
D: TRBD1
CDR3: CASSPDRGSPLHF
DNA: TGTGCCAGCAGCCCGGACAGGGGTTCACCCCTCCACTTT

J: TRBJ2-1
size: -
V: TRBV27
D: -
CDR3: CASSAGLPGVNEQFF
DNA: TGTGCCAGCAGTGCGGGACTACCAGGGGTCAATGAGCAGTTCTTC

J: TRBJ2-3
size: -
V: TRBV5-4
D: -
CDR3: CASSLGNPQGDTQYF
DNA: TGTGCCAGCAGCTTGGGCAACCCCCAGGGAGATACGCAGTATTTT

J: TRBJ2-1
size: once
V: TRBV5-1
D: TRBD1
CDR3: CASSGGTGPNYNEQFF
DNA: TGCGCCAGCAGCGGCGGGACAGGGCCGAATTACAATGAGCAGTTCTTC

J: TRBJ2-4
size: -
V: TRBV28
D: -
CDR3: CASSFQGSLAKNIQYF
DNA: TGTGCCAGCAGTTTCCAGGGGAGCCTAGCCAAAAACATTCAGTACTTC

J: TRBJ1-3
size: -
V: TRBV3-1/TRBV3-2
D: -
CDR3: CASSQRIGQGNSGNTIYF
DNA: TGTGCCAGCAGCCAAAGAATAGGTCAGGGGAACTCTGGAAACACCATATATTTT

J: TRBJ2-7
size: few
V: TRBV11-3
D: -
CDR3: CASSIARTGEQYF
DNA: TGTGCCAGCAGCATAGCCCGGACGGGGGAGCAGTACTTC

J: TRBJ2-7
size: -
V: TRBV7-8
D: TRBD2
CDR3: CASSLAAGGGAGGQYF
DNA: TGTGCCAGCAGCTTAGCAGCTGGGGGGGGTGCCGGAGGGCAGTACTTC

J: TRBJ2-7
size: -
V: TRBV11-3
D: -
CDR3: CASSLGAQYF
DNA: TGTGCCAGCAGCTTAGGGGCCCAGTACTTC

J: TRBJ1-2
size: few
V: TRBV3-1/TRBV3-2
D: -
CDR3: CASSRRQARGYGYTF
DNA: TGTGCCAGCAGCAGGCGGCAAGCAAGGGGCTATGGCTACACCTTC

J: TRBJ1-3
size: few
V: TRBV6-5
D: -
CDR3: CASSMTGNTIYF
DNA: TGTGCCAGCAGTATGACAGGAAACACCATATATTTT

J: TRBJ2-3
size: -
V: TRBV29-1
D: TRBD2
CDR3: CSVCRTSVEYSTDTQYF
DNA: TGCAGCGTTTGTAGGACTAGCGTTGAATATAGCACAGATACGCAGTATTTT